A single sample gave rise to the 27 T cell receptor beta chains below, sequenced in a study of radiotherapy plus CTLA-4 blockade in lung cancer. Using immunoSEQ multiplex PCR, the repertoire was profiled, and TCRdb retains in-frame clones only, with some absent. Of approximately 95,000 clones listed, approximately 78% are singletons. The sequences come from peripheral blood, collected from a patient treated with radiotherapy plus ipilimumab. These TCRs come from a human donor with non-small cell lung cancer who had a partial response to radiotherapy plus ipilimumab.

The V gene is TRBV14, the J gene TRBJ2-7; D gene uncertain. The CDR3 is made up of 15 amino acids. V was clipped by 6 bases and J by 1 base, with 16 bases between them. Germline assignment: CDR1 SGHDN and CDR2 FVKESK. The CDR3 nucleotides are TGTGCCAGCAGTCCGGTGCAGGTTGGATCCTACGAGCAGTACTTC. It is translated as CASSPVQVGSYEQYF.

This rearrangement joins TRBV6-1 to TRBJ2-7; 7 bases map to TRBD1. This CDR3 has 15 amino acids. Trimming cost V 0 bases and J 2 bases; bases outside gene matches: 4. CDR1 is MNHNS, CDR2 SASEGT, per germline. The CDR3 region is CASSEAGQPTYEQYF. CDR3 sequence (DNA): TGTGCCAGCAGTGAAGCGGGACAGCCAACCTACGAGCAGTACTTC.

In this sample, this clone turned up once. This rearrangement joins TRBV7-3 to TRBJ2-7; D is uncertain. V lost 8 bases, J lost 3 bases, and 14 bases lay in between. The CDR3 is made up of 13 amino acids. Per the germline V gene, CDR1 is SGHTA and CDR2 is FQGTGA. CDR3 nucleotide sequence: TGTGCCAGCTACCCGCGCGGCCACTACGAGCAGTACTTC. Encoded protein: CASYPRGHYEQYF.

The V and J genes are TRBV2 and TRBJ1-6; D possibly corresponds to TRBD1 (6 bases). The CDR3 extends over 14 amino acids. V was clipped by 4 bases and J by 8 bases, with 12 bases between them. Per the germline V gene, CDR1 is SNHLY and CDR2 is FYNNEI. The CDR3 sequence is CASSVIRGDSPLHF. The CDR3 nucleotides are TGTGCCAGCAGTGTCATCAGGGGAGATTCACCCCTCCACTTT. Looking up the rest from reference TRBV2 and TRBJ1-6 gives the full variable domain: EPEVTQTPSHQVTQMGQEVILRCVPISNHLYFYWYRQILGQKVEFLVSFYNNEISEKSEIFDDQFSVERPDGSNFTLKIRSTKLEDSAMYFCASSVIRGDSPLHFGNGTRLTVT.

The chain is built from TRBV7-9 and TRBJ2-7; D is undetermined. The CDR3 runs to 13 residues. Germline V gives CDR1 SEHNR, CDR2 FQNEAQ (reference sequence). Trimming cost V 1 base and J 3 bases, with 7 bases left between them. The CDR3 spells CASSLVRNYEQYF. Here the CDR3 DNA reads TGTGCCAGCAGCTTAGTCAGAAACTACGAGCAGTACTTC.

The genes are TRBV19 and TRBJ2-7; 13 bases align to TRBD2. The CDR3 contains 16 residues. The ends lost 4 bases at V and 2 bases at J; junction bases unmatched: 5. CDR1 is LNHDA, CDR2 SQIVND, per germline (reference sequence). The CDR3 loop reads CASSTGTSGTAYEQYF. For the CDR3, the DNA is TGTGCCAGTAGTACCGGGACTAGCGGGACGGCCTACGAGCAGTACTTC.

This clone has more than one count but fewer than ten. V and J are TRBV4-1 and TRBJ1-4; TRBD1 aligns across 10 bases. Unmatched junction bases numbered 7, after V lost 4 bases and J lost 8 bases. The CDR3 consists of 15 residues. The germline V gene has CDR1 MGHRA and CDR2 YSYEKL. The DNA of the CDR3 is TGCGCCAGCAGCCTTAGGGACAGGGGAGGCGAAAAACTGTTTTTT. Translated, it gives CASSLRDRGGEKLFF.

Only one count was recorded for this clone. Here the CDR3 reads CASSLDGQGREKLFF. In DNA, the CDR3 is TGCGCCAGCAGCTTGGATGGACAGGGTCGAGAAAAACTGTTTTTT. The chain uses TRBV5-1 and TRBJ1-4, with TRBD1 matching over 8 bases. CDR1 SGHRS and CDR2 YFSETQ come from the germline V gene. J lost 8 bases, V lost 0 bases, and 6 bases had no gene match. CDR3 size: 15 residues. Variable domain in full (rest from reference TRBV5-1 and TRBJ1-4): KAGVTQTPRYLIKTRGQQVTLSCSPISGHRSVSWYQQTPGQGLQFLFEYFSETQRNKGNFPGRFSGRQFSNSRSEMNVSTLELGDSALYLCASSLDGQGREKLFFGSGTQLSVL.

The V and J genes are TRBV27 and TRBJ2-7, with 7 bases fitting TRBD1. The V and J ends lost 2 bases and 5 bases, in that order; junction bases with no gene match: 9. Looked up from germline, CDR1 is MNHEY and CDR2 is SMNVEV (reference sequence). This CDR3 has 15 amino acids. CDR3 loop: CASSLEAGGLHEQYF. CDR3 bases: TGTGCCAGCAGTTTAGAGGCAGGGGGTTTGCACGAGCAGTACTTC.

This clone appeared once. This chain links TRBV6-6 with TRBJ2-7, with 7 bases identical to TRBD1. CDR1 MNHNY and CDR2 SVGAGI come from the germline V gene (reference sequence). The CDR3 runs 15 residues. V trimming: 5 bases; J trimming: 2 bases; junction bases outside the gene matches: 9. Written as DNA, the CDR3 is TGTGCCAGCAGTCAGGAAGGGACAGAGACCTACGAGCAGTACTTC. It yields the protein CASSQEGTETYEQYF.

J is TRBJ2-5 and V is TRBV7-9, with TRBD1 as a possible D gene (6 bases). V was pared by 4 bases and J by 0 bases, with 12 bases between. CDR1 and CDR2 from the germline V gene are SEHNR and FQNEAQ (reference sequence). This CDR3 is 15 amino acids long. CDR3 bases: TGTGCCAGCAGCTCCACCACAGGGTACCAAGAGACCCAGTACTTC. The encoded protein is CASSSTTGYQETQYF.

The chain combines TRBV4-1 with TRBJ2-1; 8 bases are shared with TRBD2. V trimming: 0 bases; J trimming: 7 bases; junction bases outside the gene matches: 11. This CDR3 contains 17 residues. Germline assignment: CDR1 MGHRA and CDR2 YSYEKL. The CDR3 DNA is TGCGCCAGCAGCCAAGAACATGGCCTAGCGGGTGCAAATGAGCAGTTCTTC. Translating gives CASSQEHGLAGANEQFF.

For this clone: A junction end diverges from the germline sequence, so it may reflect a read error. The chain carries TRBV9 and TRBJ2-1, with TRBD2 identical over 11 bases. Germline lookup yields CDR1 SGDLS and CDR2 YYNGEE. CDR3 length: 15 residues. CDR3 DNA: TGTGTCAGCAGCGTTAGCGGGAGGGCCGGGAATGAGCAGTTCTTC. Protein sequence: CVSSVSGRAGNEQFF. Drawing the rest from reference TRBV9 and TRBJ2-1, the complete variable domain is DSGVTQTPKHLITATGQRVTLRCSPRSGDLSVYWYQQSLDQGLQFLIQYYNGEERAKGNILERFSAQQFPDLHSELNLSSLELGDSALYFCVSSVSGRAGNEQFFGPGTRLTVL.

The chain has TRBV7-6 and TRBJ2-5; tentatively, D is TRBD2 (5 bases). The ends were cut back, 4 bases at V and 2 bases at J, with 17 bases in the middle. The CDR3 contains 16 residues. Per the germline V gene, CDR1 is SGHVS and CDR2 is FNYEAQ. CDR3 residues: CASSSFREFSQETQYF. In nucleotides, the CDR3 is TGTGCCAGCAGCTCCTTCCGGGAATTTTCTCAAGAGACCCAGTACTTC.

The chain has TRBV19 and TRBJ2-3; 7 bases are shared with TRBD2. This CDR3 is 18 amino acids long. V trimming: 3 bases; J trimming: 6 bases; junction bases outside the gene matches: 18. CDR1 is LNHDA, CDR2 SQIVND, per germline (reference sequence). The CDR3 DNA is TGTGCCAGTAGTATTCGTAGTTCGGAGGGAGGGCCTCGTGATACGCAGTATTTT. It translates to CASSIRSSEGGPRDTQYF.

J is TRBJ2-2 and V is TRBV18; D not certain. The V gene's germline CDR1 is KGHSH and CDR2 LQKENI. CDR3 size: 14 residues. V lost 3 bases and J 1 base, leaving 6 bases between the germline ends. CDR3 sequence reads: CASSPDKNTGELFF. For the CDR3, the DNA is TGTGCCAGCTCACCTGACAAGAACACCGGGGAGCTGTTTTTT.

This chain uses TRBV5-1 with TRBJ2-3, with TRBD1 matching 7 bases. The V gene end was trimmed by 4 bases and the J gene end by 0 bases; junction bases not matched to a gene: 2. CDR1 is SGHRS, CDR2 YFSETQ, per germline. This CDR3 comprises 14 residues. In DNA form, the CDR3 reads TGCGCCAGCAGCCCGGGACAGAGCACAGATACGCAGTATTTT. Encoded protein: CASSPGQSTDTQYF. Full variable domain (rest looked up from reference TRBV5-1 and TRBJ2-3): KAGVTQTPRYLIKTRGQQVTLSCSPISGHRSVSWYQQTPGQGLQFLFEYFSETQRNKGNFPGRFSGRQFSNSRSEMNVSTLELGDSALYLCASSPGQSTDTQYFGPGTRLTVL.

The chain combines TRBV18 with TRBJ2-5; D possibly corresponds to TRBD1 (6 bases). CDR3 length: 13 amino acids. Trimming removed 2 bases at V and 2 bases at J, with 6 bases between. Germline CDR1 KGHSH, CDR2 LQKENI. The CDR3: CASSPDRQETQYF. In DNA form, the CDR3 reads TGTGCCAGCTCACCAGACAGGCAAGAGACCCAGTACTTC.

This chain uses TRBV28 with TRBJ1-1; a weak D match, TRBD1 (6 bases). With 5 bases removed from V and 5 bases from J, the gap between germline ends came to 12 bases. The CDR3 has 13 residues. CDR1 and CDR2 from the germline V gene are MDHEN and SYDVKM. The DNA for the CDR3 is TGTGCCAGCAGTCCCCCGGACAGAACTGAAGCTTTCTTT. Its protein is CASSPPDRTEAFF. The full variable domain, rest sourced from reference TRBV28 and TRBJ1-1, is DVKVTQSSRYLVKRTGEKVFLECVQDMDHENMFWYRQDPGLGLRLIYFSYDVKMKEKGDIPEGYSVSREKKERFSLILESASTNQTSMYLCASSPPDRTEAFFGQGTRLTVV.

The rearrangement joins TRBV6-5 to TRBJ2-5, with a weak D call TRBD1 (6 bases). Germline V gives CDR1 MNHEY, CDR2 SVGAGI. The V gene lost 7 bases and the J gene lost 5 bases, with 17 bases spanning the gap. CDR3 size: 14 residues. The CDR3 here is CASTRDTAVETQYF. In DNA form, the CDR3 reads TGTGCCAGCACTCGGGACACCGCTGTCGAGACCCAGTACTTC.

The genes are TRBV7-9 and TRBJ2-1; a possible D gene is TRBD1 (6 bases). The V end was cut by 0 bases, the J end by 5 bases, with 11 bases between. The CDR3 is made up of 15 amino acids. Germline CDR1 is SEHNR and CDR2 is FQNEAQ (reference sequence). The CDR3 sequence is CASSLALGQNNEQFF. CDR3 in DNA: TGTGCCAGCAGCTTAGCCCTCGGACAGAACAATGAGCAGTTCTTC.

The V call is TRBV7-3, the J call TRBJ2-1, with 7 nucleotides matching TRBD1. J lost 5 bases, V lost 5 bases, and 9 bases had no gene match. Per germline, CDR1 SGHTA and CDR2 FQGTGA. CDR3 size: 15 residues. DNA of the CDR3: TGTGCCAGCAGCAGGATCCGGGACAGCCACAATGAGCAGTTCTTC. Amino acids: CASSRIRDSHNEQFF.

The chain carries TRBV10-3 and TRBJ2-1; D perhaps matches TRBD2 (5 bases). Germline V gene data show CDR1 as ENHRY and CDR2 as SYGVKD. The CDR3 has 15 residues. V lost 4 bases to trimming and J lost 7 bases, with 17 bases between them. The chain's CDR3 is CAISAQDFARNEQFF. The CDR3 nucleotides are TGTGCCATCAGTGCCCAGGACTTCGCACGGAATGAGCAGTTCTTC.

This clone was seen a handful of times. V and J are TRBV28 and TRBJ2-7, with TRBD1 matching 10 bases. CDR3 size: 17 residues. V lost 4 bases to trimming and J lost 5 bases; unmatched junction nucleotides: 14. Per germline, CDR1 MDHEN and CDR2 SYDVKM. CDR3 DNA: TGTGCCAGCAGTTCCAGTAGGTGGGGGACAGGGGTCCACGAGCAGTACTTC. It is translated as CASSSSRWGTGVHEQYF.

The CDR3 is CASSPPNTPQETQYF. The DNA for the CDR3 is TGTGCCAGCTCACCACCGAACACGCCGCAAGAGACCCAGTACTTC. The genes are TRBV18 and TRBJ2-5; D is unclear. V shed 0 bases and J shed 2 bases, with 10 bases lying between them. The CDR3 has 15 residues. Germline assignment: CDR1 KGHSH and CDR2 LQKENI.

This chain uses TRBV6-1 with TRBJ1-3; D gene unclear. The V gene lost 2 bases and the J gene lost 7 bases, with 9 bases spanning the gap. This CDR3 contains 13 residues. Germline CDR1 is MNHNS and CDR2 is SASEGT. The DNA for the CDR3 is TGTGCCAGCAGTGAACAAATGAGGAACACCATATATTTT. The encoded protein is CASSEQMRNTIYF.

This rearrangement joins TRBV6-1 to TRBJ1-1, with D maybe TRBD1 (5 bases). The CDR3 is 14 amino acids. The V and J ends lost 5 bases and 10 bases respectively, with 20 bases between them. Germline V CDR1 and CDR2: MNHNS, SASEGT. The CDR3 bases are TGTGCCAGCAGTCCCCGACAGCTCCCGGGGGGAGCTTTCTTT. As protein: CASSPRQLPGGAFF.